This entry lists 26 T cell receptor beta chains sequenced from one sample in a study of blood T cell repertoires in COVID-19. TCRdb's copy holds only in-frame clones and misses some; the assay was immunoSEQ multiplex PCR. The sample comprises 180,000 or so clones, approximately 80% of which are singletons, and roughly 11% rests with the top ten. The material sequenced was peripheral blood. The receptors here all came from a woman aged 40 to 55 with COVID-19, enrolled during active disease.

The chain couples TRBV4-1 to TRBJ1-4; no definite D call. With 6 bases removed from V and 10 bases from J, the gap between germline ends came to 9 bases. The CDR3 has 11 amino acids. Germline-derived CDR1 and CDR2 are MGHRA and YSYEKL. CDR3 in DNA: TGCGCCAGCAGTAAGCTTGGAAAACTGTTTTTT. Protein product: CASSKLGKLFF.

The CDR3 nucleotides are TGTGCCAGTCATCGCCGACAGGGGGCTTTCAATCAGCCCCAGCATTTT. It codes for CASHRRQGAFNQPQHF. This chain uses TRBV19 with TRBJ1-5; 10 bases are a match to TRBD1. The CDR3 consists of 16 residues. J gave up 3 bases and V 8 bases, and 10 bases lay outside the gene matches. Germline V gene sequence: CDR1 LNHDA, CDR2 SQIVND (reference sequence).

The V gene is TRBV19, the J gene TRBJ2-7, with D possibly TRBD1 on 6 matching bases. Trimming took off 6 bases at V and 3 bases at J, with 9 bases between the two ends. The CDR3 covers 12 residues. Germline values: CDR1 LNHDA, CDR2 SQIVND (reference sequence). Written as DNA, the CDR3 is TGTGCCAGTAGATCAGGGGACTACGAGCAGTACTTC. Amino acids: CASRSGDYEQYF.

The chain recombines TRBV4-1 with TRBJ2-5, with D perhaps matching TRBD2 (6 bases). Germline V gene lookup returns CDR1 MGHRA and CDR2 YSYEKL. This CDR3 is 18 amino acids long. Trimming took 0 bases from V and 3 from J, leaving 20 bases between them. CDR3 in DNA: TGCGCCAGCAGCCAAGATTTACAAGTAGGCGGGGACGAAGAGACCCAGTACTTC. It specifies CASSQDLQVGGDEETQYF.

This clone was seen repeatedly, ten times or more. The rearrangement links TRBV6-5 to TRBJ2-2; 7 bases line up with TRBD1. Germline V lookup: CDR1 MNHEY, CDR2 SVGAGI. This CDR3 is 13 amino acids long. V shed 4 bases and J 6 bases; nucleotides not matched to a gene: 2. The chain's CDR3 is CASSLTGSGELFF. CDR3 nucleotide sequence: TGTGCCAGCAGTTTGACAGGGTCCGGGGAGCTGTTTTTT.

With respect to this clone: This same CDR3 is encoded by further DNA sequences in the sample. The chain employs TRBV3-1 (or the pseudogene TRBV3-2) and TRBJ2-1; 7 positions match TRBD1. The germline CDR1 and CDR2 sequences are LGHDT and YNNKEL (reference sequence). The CDR3 loop spans 13 amino acids. V shed 4 bases, J shed 6 bases, and the junction held 3 bases outside the gene matches. The CDR3 loop is CASSRGQFNEQFF. The CDR3 coding sequence is TGTGCCAGCAGCCGGGGACAGTTCAATGAGCAGTTCTTC.

The chain joins TRBV10-3 to TRBJ1-2; D is possibly TRBD1 (5 bases). CDR1 and CDR2 from the germline V gene are ENHRY and SYGVKD. The CDR3 has 13 residues. The ends were cut back, 3 bases at V and 2 bases at J, with 7 bases in the middle. CDR3 in DNA: TGTGCCATCAGTGACGCAGGGAACTATGGCTACACCTTC. Translating it yields CAISDAGNYGYTF.

The chain combines TRBV6-1 with TRBJ1-1; no definite D call. The CDR3 sequence is 14 residues long. From germline, CDR1 is MNHNS and CDR2 SASEGT. The V end was cut by 2 bases, the J end by 1 base, with 8 bases between. CDR3 coding DNA: TGTGCCAGCAGTGAACGGCGGCAGAACACTGAAGCTTTCTTT. This codes for CASSERRQNTEAFF.

The chain carries TRBV19 and TRBJ1-1; D unclear. Germline CDR1 is LNHDA and CDR2 is SQIVND (reference sequence). The CDR3 consists of 12 residues. V dropped 5 bases and J dropped 5 bases, with 9 bases sitting between them. CDR3 coding DNA: TGTGCCAGTAGTTACCTAAGTACTGAAGCTTTCTTT. The encoded protein is CASSYLSTEAFF.

The chain uses TRBV2 and TRBJ2-1; possible D gene TRBD2, 7 bases. Germline loops: CDR1 SNHLY, CDR2 FYNNEI. V was cut by 2 bases and J by 6 bases, with 14 bases left in between. This CDR3 has 15 residues. This CDR3 is CASSEKGGLPNEQFF. The DNA of the CDR3 is TGTGCCAGCAGTGAAAAAGGGGGACTACCCAATGAGCAGTTCTTC.

The V and J genes are TRBV2 and TRBJ2-3, with TRBD2 matching 15 bases. This CDR3 comprises 15 residues. V was pared by 8 bases and J by 7 bases, with 7 bases of the junction left unmatched. Germline values: CDR1 SNHLY, CDR2 FYNNEI. CDR3 region: CASRTSGRAGYTQYF. The CDR3 bases are TGTGCCAGCCGGACTAGCGGGAGGGCCGGGTATACGCAGTATTTT.

This clone appeared a few times. This chain joins TRBV19 and TRBJ2-1; 9 bases line up with TRBD1. Germline-derived CDR1 and CDR2 are LNHDA and SQIVND (reference sequence). The CDR3 consists of 14 residues. J gave up 9 bases and V 7 bases, and 10 bases lay outside the gene matches. In DNA form, the CDR3 reads TGTGCCAGTATTAAGGGACAGGGAGTTGGTGAGCAGTTCTTC. Its translation: CASIKGQGVGEQFF. Complete variable domain (other parts from reference TRBV19 and TRBJ2-1): DGGITQSPKYLFRKEGQNVTLSCEQNLNHDAMYWYRQDPGQGLRLIYYSQIVNDFQKGDIAEGYSVSREKKESFPLTVTSAQKNPTAFYLCASIKGQGVGEQFFGPGTRLTVL.

The chain uses TRBV24-1 and TRBJ2-3; D is possibly TRBD1 (5 bases). V gave up 11 bases and J gave up 2 bases, with 13 bases separating them. The CDR3 covers 13 residues. The V gene's germline CDR1 is KGHDR and CDR2 SFDVKD. The CDR3 DNA reads as TGTGCCAGCCAAGGGGTGAACACAGATACGCAGTATTTT. Amino acids: CASQGVNTDTQYF.

The rearrangement links TRBV3-1 (or the pseudogene TRBV3-2) to TRBJ2-3, with D tentatively TRBD2 (6 bases). V lost 3 bases, J lost 4 bases, and 20 bases lay in between. Looked up from germline, CDR1 is LGHDT and CDR2 is YNNKEL (reference sequence). The length of the CDR3 is 17 residues. The CDR3 sequence is CASSQKTGLIGADTQYF. The DNA for the CDR3 is TGTGCCAGCAGCCAGAAGACCGGACTAATAGGCGCAGATACGCAGTATTTT.

The V and J genes are TRBV12-5 and TRBJ2-1, with 7 bases identical to TRBD1. In germline, CDR1 is LGHNT, CDR2 FRNRAP. V gave up 2 bases and J gave up 8 bases; unmatched junction bases: 12. This CDR3 has 16 residues. The CDR3 DNA follows: TGTGCTAGTGGTTTGACGGGACAGCTTGGGTCCGATGAGCAGTTCTTC. It codes for CASGLTGQLGSDEQFF.

The chain recombines TRBV28 with TRBJ2-7, with D perhaps TRBD1 (6 bases). Between the trimmed V and J ends, which lost 6 bases and 3 bases, there was a span of 18 bases. The CDR3 runs to 15 residues. In germline, CDR1 is MDHEN, CDR2 SYDVKM. CDR3 protein: CASRPETGLVYEQYF. As DNA, the CDR3 is TGTGCCAGCAGGCCGGAGACAGGTTTGGTCTACGAGCAGTACTTC.

CDR3 sequence: CASRTGFGGYTF. The CDR3, as DNA: TGTGCCAGCCGGACAGGCTTTGGAGGCTACACCTTC. The gene calls are TRBV2 and TRBJ1-2; 7 bases fit TRBD1. This CDR3 comprises 12 residues. Germline CDR1 SNHLY, CDR2 FYNNEI. The V segment lost 8 bases and the J segment 8 bases; nucleotides outside the gene matches: 8.

This sequence joins TRBV6-5 and TRBJ2-3; 7 bases are shared with TRBD1. J was trimmed by 6 bases and V by 0 bases; bases with no gene match: 9. CDR1 and CDR2 (germline): MNHEY, SVGAGI. This CDR3 has 16 amino acids. The CDR3 sequence is CASSYSDLRQGDTQYF. The CDR3 DNA is TGTGCCAGCAGTTACTCGGACCTCCGACAGGGTGATACGCAGTATTTT.

V is TRBV6-2 or TRBV6-3 and J is TRBJ1-5; the match to TRBD1 covers 11 bases. Germline lookup yields CDR1 MNHEY and CDR2 SVGEGT. V trimming: 4 bases; J trimming: 9 bases; junction bases outside the gene matches: 8. The CDR3 has 15 amino acids. The CDR3 coding sequence is TGTGCCAGCAGTTCAACCGGGACAGGGGGTTTGCCCCAGCATTTT. The encoded protein is CASSSTGTGGLPQHF.

The chain joins TRBV7-6 to TRBJ2-1; 9 positions agree with TRBD2. Germline V gene sequence: CDR1 SGHVS, CDR2 FNYEAQ. After removal of 3 bases from V and 1 base from J, the junction contained 1 base not matched to a gene. The CDR3 is 15 amino acids. CDR3 nucleotide sequence: TGTGCCAGCAGCTTCCTAGCGGGGTCCTACAATGAGCAGTTCTTC. It encodes CASSFLAGSYNEQFF.

In DNA form, the CDR3 reads TGTGCCAGTTCGCAGGGACAACAGCCCCAGCATTTT. This translates into CASSQGQQPQHF. The chain employs TRBV12-3 or TRBV12-4 and TRBJ1-5, with D possibly matching TRBD1 (6 bases). With 9 bases removed from V and 7 bases from J, the gap between germline ends came to 13 bases. This CDR3 region has 12 residues.

This chain connects TRBV18 to TRBJ1-4; D unclear. Germline CDR1 is KGHSH and CDR2 is LQKENI. The V end lost 5 bases, the J end lost 1 base, and 11 bases lay between the germline ends. This CDR3 spans 15 amino acids. CDR3 loop: CASSSGGGTNEKLFF. The CDR3 nucleotides read TGTGCCAGCTCATCCGGAGGAGGAACTAATGAAAAACTGTTTTTT.

The V gene is TRBV4-1, the J gene TRBJ2-5, with 7 bases aligning to TRBD1. Germline values: CDR1 MGHRA, CDR2 YSYEKL. Losses at the gene ends were 0 bases for V and 4 bases for J; bases not matched to a gene: 2. The CDR3 is made up of 14 amino acids. The DNA of the CDR3 is TGCGCCAGCAGCCAAGAGAACAGGGGAGAGACCCAGTACTTC. This codes for CASSQENRGETQYF.

This rearrangement joins TRBV12-3 or TRBV12-4 to TRBJ2-3; no clear D gene. This CDR3 contains 12 residues. Trimming shortened V by 5 bases and J by 2 bases, and 5 bases separated the two germline ends. The CDR3 nucleotides read TGTGCCAGCAGTGCGAACACAGATACGCAGTATTTT. Its protein is CASSANTDTQYF.

The chain carries TRBV4-2 and TRBJ1-1; D might be TRBD1 (5 bases). The CDR3 length is 13 residues. V dropped 7 bases and J dropped 1 base, with 10 bases sitting between them. CDR1 LGHNA and CDR2 YNFKEQ come from the germline V gene. The CDR3 loop is CASNWGENTEAFF. As DNA, the CDR3 is TGTGCCAGCAACTGGGGGGAGAACACTGAAGCTTTCTTT.

The chain combines TRBV4-1 with TRBJ2-7, with D possibly matching TRBD2 (6 bases). Germline lookup yields CDR1 MGHRA and CDR2 YSYEKL. The CDR3 has 14 residues. Trimming stripped 4 bases from V and 2 bases from J, with 12 bases between. The CDR3 region is CASSLRDSTYEQYF. The CDR3 DNA reads TGCGCCAGCAGCCTCCGGGACTCCACCTACGAGCAGTACTTC.